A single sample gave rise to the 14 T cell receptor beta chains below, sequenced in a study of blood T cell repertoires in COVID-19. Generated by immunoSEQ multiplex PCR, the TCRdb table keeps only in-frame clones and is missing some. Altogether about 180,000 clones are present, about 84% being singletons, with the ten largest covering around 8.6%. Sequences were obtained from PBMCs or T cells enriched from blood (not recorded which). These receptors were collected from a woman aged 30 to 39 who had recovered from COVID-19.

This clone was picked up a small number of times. This CDR3 reads CASSRARRLNTEAFF. Written as DNA, the CDR3 is TGTGCCAGCAGTCGCGCCCGGAGATTGAACACTGAAGCTTTCTTT. The chain has TRBV28 and TRBJ1-1; D ambiguous. V was pared by 5 bases and J by 0 bases, with 13 bases between. Germline V CDR1 and CDR2: MDHEN, SYDVKM. The CDR3 extends over 15 amino acids.

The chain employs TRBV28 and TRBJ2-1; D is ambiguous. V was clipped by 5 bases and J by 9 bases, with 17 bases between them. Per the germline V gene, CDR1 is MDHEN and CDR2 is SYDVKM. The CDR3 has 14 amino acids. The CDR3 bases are TGTGCCAGCAGTCCATATGGTTGCCCCGGTGAGCAGTTCTTC. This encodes CASSPYGCPGEQFF.

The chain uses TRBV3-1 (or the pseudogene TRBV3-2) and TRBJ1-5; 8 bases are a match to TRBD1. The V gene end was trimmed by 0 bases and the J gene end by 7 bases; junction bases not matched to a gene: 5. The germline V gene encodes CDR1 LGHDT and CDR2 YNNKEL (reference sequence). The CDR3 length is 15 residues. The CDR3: CASSQEPGGVQPQHF. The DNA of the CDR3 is TGTGCCAGCAGCCAAGAACCAGGGGGCGTCCAGCCCCAGCATTTT.

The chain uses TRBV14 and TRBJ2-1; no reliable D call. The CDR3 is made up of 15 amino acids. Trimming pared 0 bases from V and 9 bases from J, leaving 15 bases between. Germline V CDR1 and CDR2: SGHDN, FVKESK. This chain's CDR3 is CASSQDGPSVGEQFF. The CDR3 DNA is TGTGCCAGCAGCCAAGATGGCCCCAGCGTGGGTGAGCAGTTCTTC.

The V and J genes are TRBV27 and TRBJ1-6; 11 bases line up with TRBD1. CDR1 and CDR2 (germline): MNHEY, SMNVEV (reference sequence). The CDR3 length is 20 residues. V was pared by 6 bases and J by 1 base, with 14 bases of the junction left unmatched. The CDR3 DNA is TGTGCCAGCAGGGGGGATCTGGACAGGGGGCGCGGATCCTATAATTCACCCCTCCACTTT. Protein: CASRGDLDRGRGSYNSPLHF.

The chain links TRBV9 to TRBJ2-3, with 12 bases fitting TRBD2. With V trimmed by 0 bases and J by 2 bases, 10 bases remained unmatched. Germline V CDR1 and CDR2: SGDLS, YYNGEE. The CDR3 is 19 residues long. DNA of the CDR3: TGTGCCAGCAGCGTAGATCCTAGCGGGAGGGTTTGGGACACAGATACGCAGTATTTT. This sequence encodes CASSVDPSGRVWDTDTQYF.

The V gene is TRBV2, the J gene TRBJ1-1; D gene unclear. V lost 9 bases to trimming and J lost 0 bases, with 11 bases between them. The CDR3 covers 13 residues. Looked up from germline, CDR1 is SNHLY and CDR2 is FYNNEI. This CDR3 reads CASRRLLNTEAFF. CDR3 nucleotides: TGTGCCAGTCGCAGGCTGCTGAACACTGAAGCTTTCTTT.

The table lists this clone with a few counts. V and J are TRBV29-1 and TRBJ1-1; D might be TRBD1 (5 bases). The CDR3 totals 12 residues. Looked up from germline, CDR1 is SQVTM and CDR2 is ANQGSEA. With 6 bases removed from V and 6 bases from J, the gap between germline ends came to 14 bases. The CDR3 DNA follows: TGCAGCGTGAACAGTGGGGCGGCTGAAGCTTTCTTT. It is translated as CSVNSGAAEAFF.

DNA of the CDR3: TGTGCCAGCAGCTTGGTGAGCCTTAGCTCCTACGAGCAGTACTTC. This gives the protein CASSLVSLSSYEQYF. The chain is built from TRBV5-6 and TRBJ2-7; D remains ambiguous. CDR1 SGHDT and CDR2 YYEEEE come from the germline V gene. V lost 0 bases and J lost 0, with 10 bases in between. The CDR3 is 15 amino acids.

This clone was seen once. CDR3 nucleotides: TGTGCCTGGAGTGTACCGCGACAGTATTATAATTCACCCCTCCACTTT. It encodes CAWSVPRQYYNSPLHF. The V and J genes are TRBV30 and TRBJ1-6; D possibly corresponds to TRBD1 (5 bases). The CDR3 length is 16 residues. The V end was cut by 0 bases, the J end by 4 bases, with 13 bases between. Germline values: CDR1 GTSNPN, CDR2 SVGIG (reference sequence).

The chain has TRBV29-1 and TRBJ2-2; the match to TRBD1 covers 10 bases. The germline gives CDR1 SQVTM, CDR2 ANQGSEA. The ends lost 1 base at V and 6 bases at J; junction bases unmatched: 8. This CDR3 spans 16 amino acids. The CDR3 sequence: CSVEGGDRGYAGELFF. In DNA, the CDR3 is TGCAGCGTTGAAGGGGGGGACAGGGGTTACGCCGGGGAGCTGTTTTTT.

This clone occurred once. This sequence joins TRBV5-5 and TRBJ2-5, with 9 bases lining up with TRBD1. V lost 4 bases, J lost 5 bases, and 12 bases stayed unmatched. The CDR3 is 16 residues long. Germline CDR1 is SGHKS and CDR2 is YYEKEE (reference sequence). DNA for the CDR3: TGTGCCAGCAGCCGCAACGGACAGGGGTTCGGCGAGACCCAGTACTTC. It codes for CASSRNGQGFGETQYF.

In DNA, the CDR3 is TGTGCCAGCAGTGAAGTAGCCCCCGGGTCCACCGGGGAGCTGTTTTTT. It translates to CASSEVAPGSTGELFF. The V call is TRBV2, the J call TRBJ2-2; D not certain. The V gene's germline CDR1 is SNHLY and CDR2 FYNNEI. V was clipped by 1 base and J by 4 bases, with 13 bases between them. The CDR3 extends over 16 amino acids. Full variable domain (remainder filled in from reference TRBV2 and TRBJ2-2): EPEVTQTPSHQVTQMGQEVILRCVPISNHLYFYWYRQILGQKVEFLVSFYNNEISEKSEIFDDQFSVERPDGSNFTLKIRSTKLEDSAMYFCASSEVAPGSTGELFFGEGSRLTVL.

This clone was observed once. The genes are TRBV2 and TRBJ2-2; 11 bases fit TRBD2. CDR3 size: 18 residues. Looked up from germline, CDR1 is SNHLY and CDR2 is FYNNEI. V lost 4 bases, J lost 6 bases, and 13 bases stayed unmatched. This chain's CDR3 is CASSASSGRTWGSGELFF. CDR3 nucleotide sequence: TGTGCCAGCAGTGCTTCTAGCGGGAGGACTTGGGGTTCCGGGGAGCTGTTTTTT.